These 8 T cell receptor beta chains originate from one sample sequenced in a study of CD8 T cells in ankylosing spondylitis. TCRdb itself ran the 5' RACE reads through MiXCR, one entry per CDR3 protein. The repertoire holds fewer than 650,000 distinct CDR3 sequences, about an eighth seen once, with around 6.8% in the top ten. Points from the study as a whole: One TCR beta motif, made up of several highly homologous variants, appeared characteristic of ankylosing spondylitis blood.

These receptors have no known antigen. Sequencing was done on a sample of blood, either unsorted or a sorted T cell fraction (not recorded which). Every receptor here comes from a male donor with ankylosing spondylitis.

This clonotype was seen a few times. The chain employs TRBV20-1 and TRBJ2-1; TRBD2 matches at 13 bases. There are 16 residues in the CDR3. Germline V gene sequence: CDR1 DFQATT, CDR2 SNEGSKA (reference sequence). With 2 bases clipped from V and 8 bases from J, the junction kept 9 bases outside the gene matches. CDR3 nucleotide sequence: TGCAGTGCTAGATCCGGACTAGCGGGAGCCTGGGATGAGCAGTTCTTC. Translating it yields CSARSGLAGAWDEQFF.

The V and J genes are TRBV7-8 and TRBJ1-1; TRBD1 agrees at 10 bases. V lost 1 base, J lost 10 bases, and 6 bases stayed unmatched. The germline gives CDR1 SGHVS, CDR2 FQNEAQ. The CDR3 totals 14 residues. CDR3 protein: CASSLVGQGSGAFF. The DNA for the CDR3 is TGTGCCAGCAGCTTAGTGGGACAGGGGTCGGGAGCTTTCTTT.

The chain uses TRBV7-8 and TRBJ2-1; D gene ambiguous. Germline V CDR1 and CDR2: SGHVS, FQNEAQ. The CDR3 consists of 14 residues. Trimming shortened V by 0 bases and J by 5 bases, and 8 bases separated the two germline ends. The DNA of the CDR3 is TGTGCCAGCAGCTTAGCGCGGCGCAACAATGAGCAGTTCTTC. Translation gives CASSLARRNNEQFF. The full variable domain, with the rest looked up from reference TRBV7-8 and TRBJ2-1, is GAGVSQSPRYKVAKRGQDVALRCDPISGHVSLFWYQQALGQGPEFLTYFQNEAQLDKSGLPSDRFFAERPEGSVSTLKIQRTQQEDSAVYLCASSLARRNNEQFFGPGTRLTVL.

This clonotype has more than one count but fewer than ten. This sequence joins TRBV12-3 or TRBV12-4 and TRBJ1-5, with D maybe TRBD1 (6 bases). With 7 bases removed from V and 4 bases from J, the gap between germline ends came to 17 bases. This CDR3 comprises 15 residues. The CDR3 reads CASKLDGGKNQPQHF. In DNA form, the CDR3 reads TGTGCCAGCAAACTTGATGGGGGCAAAAATCAGCCCCAGCATTTT.

This chain connects TRBV20-1 to TRBJ1-5; D call uncertain. This CDR3 has 11 residues. The germline V gene encodes CDR1 DFQATT and CDR2 SNEGSKA (reference sequence). V dropped 1 base and J dropped 12 bases, with 10 bases sitting between them. Here the CDR3 DNA reads TGCAGTGCTAGAGTGGGGAGCCACCAGCATTTT. This translates into CSARVGSHQHF.

This clonotype came up a few times. The V call is TRBV12-3 or TRBV12-4, the J call TRBJ1-5; TRBD1 matches 10 bases. V gave up 5 bases and J gave up 6 bases; unmatched junction bases: 10. The CDR3 has 16 residues. CDR3: CASSPGGDRGSQPQHF. The DNA of the CDR3 is TGTGCCAGCAGTCCCGGGGGGGACAGGGGTAGTCAGCCCCAGCATTTT.

The J gene is TRBJ1-2, the V gene TRBV7-9; 8 nucleotides align to TRBD1. V shed 0 bases and J 6 bases; nucleotides not matched to a gene: 3. Germline CDR1 is SEHNR and CDR2 is FQNEAQ (reference sequence). The CDR3 is 14 residues long. CDR3 nucleotides: TGTGCCAGCAGCTTAGCGCTCAGGGGGCATGGCTACACCTTC. Residues: CASSLALRGHGYTF.

This clonotype was seen many times. The gene calls are TRBV6-1 and TRBJ1-4; the D gene is possibly TRBD1 (6 bases). Trimming pared 2 bases from V and 8 bases from J, leaving 9 bases between. Looked up from germline, CDR1 is MNHNS and CDR2 is SASEGT. CDR3 length equals 13 residues. This chain's CDR3 is CASSEPGGEKLFF. The CDR3 nucleotides are TGTGCCAGCAGTGAACCCGGGGGCGAAAAACTGTTTTTT.